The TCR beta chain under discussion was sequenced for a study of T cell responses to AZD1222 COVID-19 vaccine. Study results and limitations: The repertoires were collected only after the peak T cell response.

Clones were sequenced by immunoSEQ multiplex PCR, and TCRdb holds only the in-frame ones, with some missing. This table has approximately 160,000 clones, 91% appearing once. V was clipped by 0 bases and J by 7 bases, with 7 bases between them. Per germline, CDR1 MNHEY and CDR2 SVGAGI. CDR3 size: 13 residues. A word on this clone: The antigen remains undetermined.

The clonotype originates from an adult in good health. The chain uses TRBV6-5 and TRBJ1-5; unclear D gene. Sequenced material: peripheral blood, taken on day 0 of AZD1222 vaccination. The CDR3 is CASSYSPQQPQHF. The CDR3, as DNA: TGTGCCAGCAGTTACTCGCCCCAACAGCCCCAGCATTTT.